These T cell receptor beta chains were read from a single sample in a study of blood T cell repertoires in COVID-19. Sequencing used immunoSEQ multiplex PCR; TCRdb keeps in-frame clones, though not all of them. The sample consists of tens of thousands of clones, around nine tenths of them appearing once. Sequencing was carried out using peripheral blood. These receptor sequences come from a woman aged 70-85 years with acute or convalescent COVID-19. CDR3s include the opening cysteine and the closing phenylalanine or tryptophan. The D gene is left open where the match is weak. Clone size is given for some rows only: seen once, a few or many times, or a class if the clone is expanded.

DNA	CDR3	size	V	J	D	length
TGTGCCAGCAGCCGGGGACAGAGACACACCGGGGAGCTGTTTTTT	CASSRGQRHTGELFF	NA	TRBV14	TRBJ2-2	TRBD1	15
TGTGCCACCCGGGGTGGCTCCTATAATTCACCCCTCCACTTT	CATRGGSYNSPLHF	few	TRBV27	TRBJ1-6	NA	14
TGTGCCAGCAGCTTTAGTACGACAGGAGGGAACACTGAAGCTTTCTTT	CASSFSTTGGNTEAFF	few	TRBV7-9	TRBJ1-1	NA	16
TGCGCCAGCAGCTTTCAGGGAGGCGGAAACACCATATATTTT	CASSFQGGGNTIYF	NA	TRBV5-1	TRBJ1-3	NA	14
TGTGCCAGCTCACCCAACGTAGACAGGGATAGAGCTTTCTTT	CASSPNVDRDRAFF	NA	TRBV18	TRBJ1-1	TRBD1	14
TGTGCCAGCAGTGCTGTTGGACTAGCGGAGGACTACGAGCAGTACTTC	CASSAVGLAEDYEQYF	NA	TRBV2	TRBJ2-7	TRBD2	16
TGCGCCAGCAGCTTGCAACAGGGCTTCCCGAACACTGAAGCTTTCTTT	CASSLQQGFPNTEAFF	NA	TRBV5-1	TRBJ1-1	NA	16
TGTGCCACCAGTGATTTGGGTCAGGACAGTCGTCACTTC	CATSDLGQDSRHF	NA	TRBV24-1	TRBJ2-5	NA	13
TGTGCCAGCAGCTTGCCCGCGACAGGCTCTGGAAACACCATATATTTT	CASSLPATGSGNTIYF	NA	TRBV5-5	TRBJ1-3	NA	16
TGTGCCAGCAGCGTAGAGGGCGGGGGAAGCACAGATACGCAGTATTTT	CASSVEGGGSTDTQYF	once	TRBV9	TRBJ2-3	TRBD2	16
TGTGCCAGCAGCTTATTTAGCGGATCGGGGGAGCTGTTTTTT	CASSLFSGSGELFF	NA	TRBV11-2	TRBJ2-2	NA	14
TGTGCCAGCAGTGTCTCGACAGACTATGGCTACACCTTC	CASSVSTDYGYTF	NA	TRBV2	TRBJ1-2	NA	13
TGTGCCAGCAGTCCCCTGACAGCGAACACTGAAGCTTTCTTT	CASSPLTANTEAFF	once	TRBV27	TRBJ1-1	NA	14
TGTGCCAGCAGGTTTGGATGGGGGGCAACTAATGAAAAACTGTTTTTT	CASRFGWGATNEKLFF	NA	TRBV28	TRBJ1-4	NA	16
TGTGCCAGCAGCCAAGATGGCACTAGCGGGAGGGCAACAGATACGCAGTATTTT	CASSQDGTSGRATDTQYF	NA	TRBV3-1/TRBV3-2	TRBJ2-3	TRBD2	18
TGTGCCAGTAGTCCACGACAGGGCACCTACGAGCAGTACTTC	CASSPRQGTYEQYF	NA	TRBV19	TRBJ2-7	TRBD1	14
TGTGCCAGCAGTTACCTACCGGGACAGGGGGCCTATTCACCCCTCCACTTT	CASSYLPGQGAYSPLHF	NA	TRBV6-4	TRBJ1-6	TRBD1	17
TGTGCCAGCAGCCAAGATGTCGGGGTTACTGGAAACACCATATATTTT	CASSQDVGVTGNTIYF	few	TRBV14	TRBJ1-3	NA	16
TGCGCCAGCAGTGGATGGGACAGAAACTATGGCTACACCTTC	CASSGWDRNYGYTF	NA	TRBV10-2	TRBJ1-2	TRBD1	14
TGTGCCAGCAGCCGAATTCCGGACACTGAAGCTTTCTTT	CASSRIPDTEAFF	NA	TRBV5-4	TRBJ1-1	NA	13
TGTGCCAGCAGCTTAGGACAGACTTTTAACTATGGCTACACCTTC	CASSLGQTFNYGYTF	few	TRBV11-2	TRBJ1-2	NA	15
TGCAGCGCCAGAATGGCTAGCGGGAGGACCTACAATGAGCAGTTCTTC	CSARMASGRTYNEQFF	once	TRBV29-1	TRBJ2-1	TRBD2	16
TGTGCCAGCTCGCAACAGGGGGAAGAGACCCAGTACTTC	CASSQQGEETQYF	NA	TRBV18	TRBJ2-5	TRBD1	13
TGCAGCGTACAACAGGGACTGAACACTGAAGCTTTCTTT	CSVQQGLNTEAFF	NA	TRBV29-1	TRBJ1-1	NA	13
TGTGCCAGCAGTTGGGACAGAAACATTCAGTACTTC	CASSWDRNIQYF	NA	TRBV2	TRBJ2-4	TRBD1	12
TGTGCCAGCAGCTTGGCTAAGCGGGGGGGCGGGCATGAGCAGTTCTTC	CASSLAKRGGGHEQFF	NA	TRBV5-4	TRBJ2-1	TRBD2	16
TGTGCCAGCAGCCCGTCAGGGGGACGATCTCTTGAAGCTTTCTTT	CASSPSGGRSLEAFF	NA	TRBV7-6	TRBJ1-1	TRBD1	15
TGCGCCAGCAGTGAGTTTTTGACAGGGGTGAGTGCCAATTCACCCCTCCACTTT	CASSEFLTGVSANSPLHF	once	TRBV10-1	TRBJ1-6	TRBD1	18
TGTGCCAGCAGCCGCCCAGCGGGGCCGGGCACAGATACGCAGTATTTT	CASSRPAGPGTDTQYF	NA	TRBV3-1/TRBV3-2	TRBJ2-3	TRBD2	16
TGTGCCAGCGGAGGGAGCTCCTATAATTCACCCCTCCACTTT	CASGGSSYNSPLHF	NA	TRBV2	TRBJ1-6	NA	14
TGTGCCAGCAGTTTTCTGGGACAGGGATACGAGCAGTACTTC	CASSFLGQGYEQYF	NA	TRBV27	TRBJ2-7	TRBD1	14
TGTGCCAGCAGCGACAGCGGGGCAACCTACGAGCAGTACTTC	CASSDSGATYEQYF	once	TRBV4-2	TRBJ2-7	TRBD2	14
TGTGCCAGCAGTACCCGACAGGGTAGCACAGATACGCAGTATTTT	CASSTRQGSTDTQYF	few	TRBV6-5	TRBJ2-3	TRBD1	15
TGCGCCAGCAGCTTGGGGACCGGGGGGTTCGGCTTAAACACCATATATTTT	CASSLGTGGFGLNTIYF	NA	TRBV5-1	TRBJ1-3	NA	17
TGTGCCAGCAGTACAGGGAACGGCTACACCTTC	CASSTGNGYTF	NA	TRBV6-5	TRBJ1-2	NA	11
TGTGCCAGCAGTGAAGGCGGCAGGGACTATGGCTACACCTTC	CASSEGGRDYGYTF	NA	TRBV6-1	TRBJ1-2	NA	14
TGTGCCAGCAGCTTAGTATCAGGGGCGAATGAGCAGTTCTTC	CASSLVSGANEQFF	NA	TRBV13	TRBJ2-1	NA	14
TGTGCCAGCAGCTTGGGGACCAGGGCTGGGGGAAACACCATATATTTT	CASSLGTRAGGNTIYF	NA	TRBV5-4	TRBJ1-3	NA	16
TGCGCCAGCAGCCTTGGTAGTGGAGCTAACTATGGCTACACCTTC	CASSLGSGANYGYTF	NA	TRBV5-1	TRBJ1-2	NA	15
TGTGCCAGCAGCCAAGATTACGGCAGGGTGAACACTGAAGCTTTCTTT	CASSQDYGRVNTEAFF	NA	TRBV14	TRBJ1-1	NA	16
TGTGCCAGCAGCCAGGCCCCTGCCCTCGTCCTCTTC	CASSQAPALVLF	NA	TRBV3-1/TRBV3-2	TRBJ2-7	NA	12
TGTGCCAGCAGCAAACCGGACAGGGAGGATAGCACAGATACGCAGTATTTT	CASSKPDREDSTDTQYF	NA	TRBV7-8	TRBJ2-3	TRBD1	17
TGCGCCAGCAGCCCCAACCGGGGAAACAATGAGCAGTTCTTC	CASSPNRGNNEQFF	NA	TRBV5-1	TRBJ2-1	NA	14
TGTGCCAGTAGTCTCCGAGGGGAGGGTCGGAGCACTGAAGCTTTCTTT	CASSLRGEGRSTEAFF	NA	TRBV19	TRBJ1-1	NA	16
TGTGCCAGCTCACCATACAGGGATAGCAATCAGCCCCAGCATTTT	CASSPYRDSNQPQHF	NA	TRBV18	TRBJ1-5	NA	15
TGTGCCAGCAGCCAAGAAGCACCGAATTCACCCCTCCACTTT	CASSQEAPNSPLHF	NA	TRBV3-1/TRBV3-2	TRBJ1-6	NA	14
TGTGCCAGCAGTTACGGGGGACAGGGGACCTACGAGCAGTACTTC	CASSYGGQGTYEQYF	NA	TRBV6-5	TRBJ2-7	TRBD1	15
TGCGCCAGCAGCCGTAACCGGGACAGGGGGCAAAACGAGCAGTACTTC	CASSRNRDRGQNEQYF	NA	TRBV4-1	TRBJ2-7	TRBD1	16
TGCGCCAGCAGAAAGGACAGGTGGAACACTGAAGCTTTCTTT	CASRKDRWNTEAFF	NA	TRBV10-2	TRBJ1-1	TRBD1	14
TGCGCCAGCAGCAAGACAGGAGAACCCTACGAGCAGTACTTC	CASSKTGEPYEQYF	NA	TRBV5-1	TRBJ2-7	NA	14
TGTGCCAGCAGCTTGGGCGGCAGCCAGAACACTGAAGCTTTCTTT	CASSLGGSQNTEAFF	NA	TRBV5-4	TRBJ1-1	NA	15
TGTGCCAGCAGCTTTCGCGGGAAACCTAATTCACCCCTCCACTTT	CASSFRGKPNSPLHF	NA	TRBV11-2	TRBJ1-6	NA	15
TGTGCCAGCAGCCAAATGGGCAGGGGAAGCTATGGCTACACCTTC	CASSQMGRGSYGYTF	few	TRBV3-1/TRBV3-2	TRBJ1-2	NA	15